This passage covers 30 T cell receptor beta chains from one sample sequenced in a study of blood T cell repertoires in COVID-19. Sequencing was performed with immunoSEQ multiplex PCR; in TCRdb, only in-frame clones are kept and a portion is missing. The table lists under 250,000 clones, 83% of them singletons. The source material was peripheral blood. All receptors derive from a woman between 70 and 85 years old with active or convalescent COVID-19.

A few counts support this clone. This chain links TRBV10-3 with TRBJ1-1, with TRBD1 identical over 10 bases. With 6 bases clipped from V and 3 bases from J, the junction kept 1 base outside the gene matches. Germline V gene lookup returns CDR1 ENHRY and CDR2 SYGVKD. The CDR3 sequence is 13 residues long. The CDR3: CAIRGQGDTEAFF. As DNA, the CDR3 is TGTGCCATCAGAGGACAGGGGGACACTGAAGCTTTCTTT.

V is TRBV5-6 and J is TRBJ1-5, with no clear D. The germline CDR1 and CDR2 sequences are SGHDT and YYEEEE. CDR3 length: 14 amino acids. Trimming stripped 2 bases from V and 0 bases from J, with 6 bases between. The CDR3 sequence is CASSFSDSNQPQHF. The CDR3 DNA reads as TGTGCCAGCAGCTTCTCAGATAGCAATCAGCCCCAGCATTTT.

The rearrangement links TRBV28 to TRBJ1-4, with 7 bases matching TRBD1. CDR3 length: 16 residues. Germline loops: CDR1 MDHEN, CDR2 SYDVKM. With V trimmed by 4 bases and J by 8 bases, 13 bases remained unmatched. CDR3 bases: TGTGCCAGCAGTTCACTACTGACAGGGTGGCGAGAAAAACTGTTTTTT. It specifies CASSSLLTGWREKLFF.

This clone has a single count. The rearrangement links TRBV19 to TRBJ1-2; TRBD1 agrees at 9 bases. V lost 5 bases, J lost 5 bases, and 3 bases stayed unmatched. The CDR3 runs 13 residues. Per germline, CDR1 LNHDA and CDR2 SQIVND (reference sequence). The CDR3 loop reads CASSAGQGYGYTF. The CDR3 nucleotides read TGTGCCAGTAGTGCTGGACAGGGGTATGGCTACACCTTC.

This clone was seen once. This chain links TRBV18 with TRBJ1-6; 7 nucleotides align to TRBD1. The V segment lost 1 base and the J segment 4 bases; nucleotides outside the gene matches: 1. CDR1 and CDR2 from the germline V gene are KGHSH and LQKENI. CDR3 length equals 15 residues. DNA of the CDR3: TGTGCCAGCTCACCACAGGGACAGTATAATTCACCCCTCCACTTT. Its translation: CASSPQGQYNSPLHF.

The gene calls are TRBV7-2 and TRBJ1-2; 8 bases map to TRBD1. V shed 2 bases, J shed 2 bases, and the junction held 7 bases outside the gene matches. This CDR3 region has 16 residues. Per the germline V gene, CDR1 is SGHTA and CDR2 is FQGNSA. The CDR3 here is CASSLRGGTGNYGYTF. DNA of the CDR3: TGTGCCAGCAGCTTAAGGGGCGGGACAGGAAACTATGGCTACACCTTC.

This rearrangement joins TRBV19 to TRBJ2-4; 7 nucleotides line up with TRBD1. Germline V lookup: CDR1 LNHDA, CDR2 SQIVND (reference sequence). This CDR3 region has 14 residues. Trimming cost V 7 bases and J 5 bases; bases outside gene matches: 8. CDR3 residues: CASTLGTDENIQYF. As DNA, the CDR3 is TGTGCCAGTACCCTCGGGACAGACGAAAACATTCAGTACTTC.

The rearrangement joins TRBV10-3 to TRBJ1-5; a weak D match, TRBD1 (5 bases). The V gene's germline CDR1 is ENHRY and CDR2 SYGVKD. CDR3 length: 20 residues. V dropped 0 bases and J dropped 10 bases, with 31 bases sitting between them. CDR3 in DNA: TGTGCCATCAGTGAGTCGATTTTAGGGCAGGGAGGACTTTACCGCCGCCCCCAGCATTTT. As protein: CAISESILGQGGLYRRPQHF.

The chain is built from TRBV25-1 and TRBJ1-2; TRBD1 matches at 12 bases. The CDR3 is 16 residues long. Germline CDR1 reads MGHDK; CDR2 reads SYGVNS. V shed 3 bases, J shed 4 bases, and the junction held 6 bases outside the gene matches. CDR3 coding DNA: TGTGCCAGCAGTGATCCCGGGACAGGGGGCGTCTATGGCTACACCTTC. Residues: CASSDPGTGGVYGYTF.

This sequence joins TRBV19 and TRBJ2-3; D is unclear. CDR3 length: 14 residues. V shed 5 bases and J shed 2 bases, with 11 bases lying between them. Germline V gene sequence: CDR1 LNHDA, CDR2 SQIVND (reference sequence). The CDR3 bases are TGTGCCAGTAGTTCCAACTACAACACAGATACGCAGTATTTT. Protein product: CASSSNYNTDTQYF.

The table lists this clone with a count of one. The chain has TRBV19 and TRBJ2-7, with a tentative D call TRBD2 (6 bases). Per germline, CDR1 LNHDA and CDR2 SQIVND (reference sequence). This CDR3 comprises 16 residues. V was trimmed by 5 bases and J by 3 bases, leaving 20 bases between them. CDR3 nucleotide sequence: TGTGCCAGTAGTCCTCGTGGAGGGGCCCTAATCTACGAGCAGTACTTC. Protein: CASSPRGGALIYEQYF.

V gene TRBV11-3 combines with J gene TRBJ2-5, with 7 bases lining up with TRBD1. V lost 5 bases, J lost 3 bases, and 3 bases stayed unmatched. CDR1 is SGHNT and CDR2 is YENEEA in the germline V gene. There are 13 residues in the CDR3. DNA for the CDR3: TGTGCCAGCAGCGCCGGGACAGAAGAGACCCAGTACTTC. It codes for CASSAGTEETQYF.

The chain has TRBV7-2 and TRBJ1-2; 12 bases are a match to TRBD1. The CDR3 consists of 15 residues. Germline V CDR1 and CDR2: SGHTA, FQGNSA. V was clipped by 8 bases and J by 6 bases; unmatched bases: 10. The chain's CDR3 is CASFAGTGGANGYTF. The DNA of the CDR3 is TGTGCCAGCTTCGCCGGGACAGGGGGCGCGAATGGCTACACCTTC. Full variable domain (remainder filled in from reference TRBV7-2 and TRBJ1-2): GAGVSQSPSNKVTEKGKDVELRCDPISGHTALYWYRQSLGQGLEFLIYFQGNSAPDKSGLPSDRFSAERTGGSVSTLTIQRTQQEDSAVYLCASFAGTGGANGYTFGSGTRLTVV.

The chain couples TRBV5-6 to TRBJ1-2; no clear D gene. Trimming took 4 bases from V and 1 from J, leaving 14 bases between them. Germline loops: CDR1 SGHDT, CDR2 YYEEEE. The CDR3 is made up of 15 amino acids. The CDR3 DNA sequence: TGTGCCAGCAGCCTCAACAGATTCTTTAACTATGGCTACACCTTC. Translation: CASSLNRFFNYGYTF. The full variable domain, in which reference TRBV5-6 and TRBJ1-2 provide the parts outside the CDR3, is DAGVTQSPTHLIKTRGQQVTLRCSPKSGHDTVSWYQQALGQGPQFIFQYYEEEERQRGNFPDRFSGHQFPNYSSELNVNALLLGDSALYLCASSLNRFFNYGYTFGSGTRLTVV.

The V gene is TRBV9, the J gene TRBJ1-1, with 8 nucleotides matching TRBD1. Germline V gene data show CDR1 as SGDLS and CDR2 as YYNGEE. V shed 5 bases, J shed 6 bases, and the junction held 9 bases outside the gene matches. This CDR3 contains 14 residues. The CDR3 region is CASRPQGAGAEAFF. The CDR3 bases are TGTGCCAGCAGACCCCAGGGGGCGGGGGCTGAAGCTTTCTTT.

The rearrangement links TRBV7-9 to TRBJ1-1; tentative D call: TRBD1 (5 bases). This CDR3 is 13 amino acids long. Trimming pared 4 bases from V and 2 bases from J, leaving 8 bases between. CDR1 is SEHNR, CDR2 FQNEAQ, per germline (reference sequence). CDR3 in amino acids: CASSWTLNTEAFF. The CDR3, as DNA: TGTGCCAGCAGCTGGACACTTAACACTGAAGCTTTCTTT.

This clone was observed a handful of times. V usage is TRBV5-1 and J usage is TRBJ1-6, with D perhaps TRBD1 (5 bases). In germline, CDR1 is SGHRS, CDR2 YFSETQ. Trimming pared 2 bases from V and 9 bases from J, leaving 12 bases between. The CDR3 totals 14 residues. The CDR3 region has the DNA TGCGCCAGCAGCTTCGAGTCAGGGCCTTCACCCCTCCACTTT. Translated, it gives CASSFESGPSPLHF.

The CDR3 spells CASRPSGEGEVNSPLHF. CDR3 DNA sequence: TGTGCCAGCAGGCCATCTGGCGAGGGGGAAGTTAATTCACCCCTCCACTTT. The gene calls are TRBV28 and TRBJ1-6; the D gene is possibly TRBD1 (6 bases). Trimming left V 6 bases short and J 6 bases short, with 21 bases between. Looked up from germline, CDR1 is MDHEN and CDR2 is SYDVKM. The CDR3 contains 17 residues.

The rearrangement uses TRBV5-6 and TRBJ1-6; 8 bases fit TRBD1. CDR1 SGHDT and CDR2 YYEEEE come from the germline V gene. The V and J ends lost 2 bases and 0 bases, in that order; junction bases with no gene match: 7. CDR3 size: 18 residues. CDR3 protein: CASSFRGPHSSYNSPLHF. The DNA for the CDR3 is TGTGCCAGCAGCTTCAGGGGGCCCCATAGCTCCTATAATTCACCCCTCCACTTT.

This clone was recorded once. The V gene is TRBV24-1, the J gene TRBJ2-1; 12 nucleotides line up with TRBD2. Germline V lookup: CDR1 KGHDR, CDR2 SFDVKD. CDR3 length: 19 residues. V lost 3 bases and J lost 2; bases outside the gene matches: 10. Here the CDR3 reads CATSDRTSGMGGTYNEQFF. The CDR3 nucleotides are TGTGCCACCAGTGATCGGACTAGCGGGATGGGGGGAACCTACAATGAGCAGTTCTTC.

The genes are TRBV30 and TRBJ2-1; 8 positions match TRBD2. The CDR3 is 17 amino acids. Germline values: CDR1 GTSNPN, CDR2 SVGIG (reference sequence). Losses at the gene ends were 0 bases for V and 5 bases for J; bases not matched to a gene: 12. The DNA of the CDR3 is TGTGCCTGGAGTGTGGGGGCGGGAGGATTTACTAACAATGAGCAGTTCTTC. Its translation: CAWSVGAGGFTNNEQFF.

V is TRBV4-3 and J is TRBJ2-2; 7 nucleotides line up with TRBD2. Germline V gene lookup returns CDR1 LGHNA and CDR2 YSLEER. The CDR3 sequence is 15 residues long. V trimming: 2 bases; J trimming: 4 bases; junction bases outside the gene matches: 4. CDR3 region: CASSQLRGFTGELFF. The CDR3 DNA reads TGCGCCAGCAGCCAATTGCGGGGGTTCACCGGGGAGCTGTTTTTT.

The chain is built from TRBV27 and TRBJ1-1, with a weak D call TRBD1 (5 bases). In germline, CDR1 is MNHEY, CDR2 SMNVEV (reference sequence). CDR3 length: 15 residues. V lost 0 bases and J 4 bases, leaving 12 bases between the germline ends. CDR3 sequence reads: CASSLSARGGTEAFF. The CDR3 DNA reads as TGTGCCAGCAGTTTATCCGCACGCGGGGGCACTGAAGCTTTCTTT.

About this clone itself: Other nucleotide sequences in the sample specify the same CDR3. The V and J genes are TRBV5-1 and TRBJ2-1; TRBD2 is a possible D gene (6 bases). CDR1 is SGHRS and CDR2 is YFSETQ in the germline V gene. The V and J ends lost 0 bases and 6 bases respectively, with 7 bases between them. The CDR3 is 13 amino acids. The CDR3 DNA follows: TGCGCCAGCAGCTTGGGGACTACCAATGAGCAGTTCTTC. Its protein product is CASSLGTTNEQFF.

The chain links TRBV6-6 to TRBJ1-3, with 7 nucleotides matching TRBD1. The junction had 10 bases not matched to a gene; V was cut back by 5 bases and J by 0 bases. Germline assignment: CDR1 MNHNY and CDR2 SVGAGI (reference sequence). The CDR3 consists of 17 residues. The DNA for the CDR3 is TGTGCCAGCAGTCCCCCTCGGACAGGAGTCTCTGGAAACACCATATATTTT. Amino acid sequence: CASSPPRTGVSGNTIYF.

This sequence joins TRBV3-1 (or the pseudogene TRBV3-2) and TRBJ2-3; 7 positions agree with TRBD2. With V trimmed by 0 bases and J by 8 bases, 8 bases remained unmatched. Germline V CDR1 and CDR2: LGHDT, YNNKEL (reference sequence). The CDR3 extends over 15 amino acids. The CDR3 spells CASSQDTGRRGTQYF. The CDR3 region has the DNA TGTGCCAGCAGCCAAGATACCGGGAGGCGGGGTACGCAGTATTTT.

V and J are TRBV30 and TRBJ2-3; tentative D call: TRBD2 (6 bases). Trimming cost V 0 bases and J 1 base, with 11 bases left between them. This CDR3 is built from 15 residues. Germline CDR1 is GTSNPN and CDR2 is SVGIG (reference sequence). The CDR3 spells CAWSVAGSGTDTQYF. CDR3 nucleotides: TGTGCCTGGAGTGTAGCCGGGAGCGGCACAGATACGCAGTATTTT.

The chain joins TRBV29-1 to TRBJ1-6; 7 bases are shared with TRBD1. This CDR3 is built from 15 residues. Per the germline V gene, CDR1 is SQVTM and CDR2 is ANQGSEA. The V and J ends lost 4 bases and 6 bases, in that order; junction bases with no gene match: 9. The CDR3 spells CSVGVGDSLNSPLHF. The CDR3 nucleotides read TGCAGCGTTGGGGTCGGGGACAGCCTTAATTCACCCCTCCACTTT.

The gene calls are TRBV20-1 and TRBJ2-1; possibly TRBD1 for D (6 bases). Germline CDR1 and CDR2: DFQATT and SNEGSKA (reference sequence). Trimming left V 5 bases short and J 5 bases short, with 7 bases between. The CDR3 contains 11 residues. The CDR3 reads CSAGTHNEQFF. CDR3 coding DNA: TGCAGTGCTGGGACACACAATGAGCAGTTCTTC.

This rearrangement joins TRBV19 to TRBJ1-5; no definite D call. Germline CDR1 LNHDA, CDR2 SQIVND (reference sequence). The CDR3 loop spans 14 amino acids. V lost 6 bases, J lost 2 bases, and 11 bases lay in between. The DNA for the CDR3 is TGTGCCAGTAGCCAGACTTCGGGCAATCAGCCCCAGCATTTT. Protein: CASSQTSGNQPQHF.